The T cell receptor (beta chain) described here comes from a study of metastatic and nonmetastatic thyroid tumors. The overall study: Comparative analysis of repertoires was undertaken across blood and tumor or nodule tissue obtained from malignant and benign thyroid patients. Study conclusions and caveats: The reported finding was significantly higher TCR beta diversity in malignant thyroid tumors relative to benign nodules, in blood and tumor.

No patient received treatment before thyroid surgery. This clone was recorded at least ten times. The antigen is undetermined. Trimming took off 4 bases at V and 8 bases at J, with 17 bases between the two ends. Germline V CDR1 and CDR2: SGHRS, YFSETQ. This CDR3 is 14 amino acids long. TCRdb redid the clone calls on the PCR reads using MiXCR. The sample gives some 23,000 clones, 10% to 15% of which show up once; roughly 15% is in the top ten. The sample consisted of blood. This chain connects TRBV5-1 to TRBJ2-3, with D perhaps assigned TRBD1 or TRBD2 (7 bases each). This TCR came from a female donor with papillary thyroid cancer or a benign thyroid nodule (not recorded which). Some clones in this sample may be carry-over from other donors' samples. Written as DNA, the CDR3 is TGCGCCAGCAGCGTACAAACAGGGGAGGGTACGCAGTATTTT. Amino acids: CASSVQTGEGTQYF.